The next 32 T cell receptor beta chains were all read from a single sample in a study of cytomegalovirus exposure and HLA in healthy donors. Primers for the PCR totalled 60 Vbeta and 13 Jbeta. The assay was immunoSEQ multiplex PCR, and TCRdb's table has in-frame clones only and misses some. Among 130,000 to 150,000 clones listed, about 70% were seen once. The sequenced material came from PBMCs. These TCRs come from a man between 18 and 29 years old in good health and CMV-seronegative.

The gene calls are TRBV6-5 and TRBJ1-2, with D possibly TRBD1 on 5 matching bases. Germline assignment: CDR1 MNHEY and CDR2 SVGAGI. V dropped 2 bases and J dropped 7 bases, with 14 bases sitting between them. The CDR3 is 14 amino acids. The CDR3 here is CASSYGEGLLGYTF. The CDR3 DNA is TGTGCCAGCAGTTACGGGGAGGGGCTTCTTGGCTACACCTTC.

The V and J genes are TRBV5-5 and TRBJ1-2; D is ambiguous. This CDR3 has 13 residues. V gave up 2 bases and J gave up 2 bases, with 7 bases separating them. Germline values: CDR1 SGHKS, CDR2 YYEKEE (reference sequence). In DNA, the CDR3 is TGTGCCAGCAGCTTAGGCAGGAACTATGGCTACACCTTC. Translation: CASSLGRNYGYTF.

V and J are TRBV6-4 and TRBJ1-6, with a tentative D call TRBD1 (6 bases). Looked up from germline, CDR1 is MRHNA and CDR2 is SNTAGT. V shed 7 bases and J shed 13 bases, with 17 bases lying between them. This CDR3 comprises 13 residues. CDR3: CASKRDTSFPLHF. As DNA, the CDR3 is TGTGCCAGCAAACGGGACACGTCTTTCCCCCTCCACTTT.

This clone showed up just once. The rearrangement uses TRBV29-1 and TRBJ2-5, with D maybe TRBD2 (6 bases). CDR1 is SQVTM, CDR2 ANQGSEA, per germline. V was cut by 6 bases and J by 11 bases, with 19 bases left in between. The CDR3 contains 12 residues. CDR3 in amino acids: CSVSEGSGEQYF. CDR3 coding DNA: TGCAGCGTCTCGGAGGGATCGGGGGAGCAGTACTTC.

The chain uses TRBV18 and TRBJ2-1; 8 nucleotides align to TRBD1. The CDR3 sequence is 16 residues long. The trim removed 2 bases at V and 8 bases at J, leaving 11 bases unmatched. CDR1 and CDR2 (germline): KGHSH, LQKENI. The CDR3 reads CASSPLSQRQGHEQFF. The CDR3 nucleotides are TGTGCCAGCTCACCATTGTCCCAAAGACAGGGGCATGAGCAGTTCTTC.

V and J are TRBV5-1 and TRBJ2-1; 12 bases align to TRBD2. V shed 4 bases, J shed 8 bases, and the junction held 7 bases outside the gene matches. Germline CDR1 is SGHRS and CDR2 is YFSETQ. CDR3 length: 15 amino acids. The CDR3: CASSRRLAGVDEQFF. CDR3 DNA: TGCGCCAGCAGCCGCAGACTAGCGGGAGTCGATGAGCAGTTCTTC.

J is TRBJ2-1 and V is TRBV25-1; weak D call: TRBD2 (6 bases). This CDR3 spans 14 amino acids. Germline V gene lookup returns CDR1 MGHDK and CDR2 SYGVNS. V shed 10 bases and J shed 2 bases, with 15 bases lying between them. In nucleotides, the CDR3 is TGTGCCACCCCGGCCGGGGGACCCTACAATGAGCAGTTCTTC. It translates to CATPAGGPYNEQFF. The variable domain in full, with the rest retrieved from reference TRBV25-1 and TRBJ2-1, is EADIYQTPRYLVIGTGKKITLECSQTMGHDKMYWYQQDPGMELHLIHYSYGVNSTEKGDLSSESTVSRIRTEHFPLTLESARPSHTSQYLCATPAGGPYNEQFFGPGTRLTVL.

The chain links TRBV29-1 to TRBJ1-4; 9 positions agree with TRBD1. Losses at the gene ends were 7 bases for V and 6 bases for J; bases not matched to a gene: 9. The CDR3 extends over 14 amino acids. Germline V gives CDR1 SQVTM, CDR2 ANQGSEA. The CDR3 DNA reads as TGCAGCGGGACCGGGACAGGGCTGGATGAAAAACTGTTTTTT. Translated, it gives CSGTGTGLDEKLFF. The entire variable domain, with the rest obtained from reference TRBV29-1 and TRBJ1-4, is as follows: SAVISQKPSRDICQRGTSLTIQCQVDSQVTMMFWYRQQPGQSLTLIATANQGSEATYESGFVIDKFPISRPNLTFSTLTVSNMSPEDSSIYLCSGTGTGLDEKLFFGSGTQLSVL.

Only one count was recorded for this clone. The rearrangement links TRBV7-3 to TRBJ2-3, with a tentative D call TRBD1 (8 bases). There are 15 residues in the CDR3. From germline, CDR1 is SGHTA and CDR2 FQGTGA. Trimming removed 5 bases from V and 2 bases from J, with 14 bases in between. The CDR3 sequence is CASSKQGGVTDTQYF. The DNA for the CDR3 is TGTGCCAGCAGCAAACAGGGGGGGGTCACAGATACGCAGTATTTT.

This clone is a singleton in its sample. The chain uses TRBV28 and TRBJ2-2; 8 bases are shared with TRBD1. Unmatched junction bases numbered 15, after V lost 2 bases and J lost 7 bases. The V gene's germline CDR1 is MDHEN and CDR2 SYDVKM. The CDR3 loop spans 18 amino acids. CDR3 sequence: CASSLNPSGRGRIGELFF. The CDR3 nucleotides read TGTGCCAGCAGTTTAAACCCCTCGGGCAGGGGGCGGATCGGGGAGCTGTTTTTT.

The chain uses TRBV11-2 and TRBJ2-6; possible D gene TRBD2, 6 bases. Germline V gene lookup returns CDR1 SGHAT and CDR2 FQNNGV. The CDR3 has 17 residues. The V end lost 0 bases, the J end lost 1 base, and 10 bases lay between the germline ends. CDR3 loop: CASSLDARGSGANVLTF. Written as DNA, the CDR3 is TGTGCCAGCAGCTTAGATGCACGGGGGTCTGGGGCCAACGTCCTGACTTTC.

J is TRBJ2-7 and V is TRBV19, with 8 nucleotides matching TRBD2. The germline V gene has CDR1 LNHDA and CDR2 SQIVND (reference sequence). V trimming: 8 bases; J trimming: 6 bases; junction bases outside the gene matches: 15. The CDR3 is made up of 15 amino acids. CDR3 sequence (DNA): TGTGCCAGTTCAACTAGCGGTGATACCCTCTCCGAGCAGTACTTC. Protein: CASSTSGDTLSEQYF.

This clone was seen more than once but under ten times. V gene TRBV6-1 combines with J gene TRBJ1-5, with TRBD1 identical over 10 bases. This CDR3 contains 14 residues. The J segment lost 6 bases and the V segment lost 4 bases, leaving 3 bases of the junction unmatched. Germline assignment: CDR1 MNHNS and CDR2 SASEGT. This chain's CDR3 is CASSARQGAQPQHF. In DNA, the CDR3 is TGTGCCAGCAGTGCCCGACAGGGGGCTCAGCCCCAGCATTTT.

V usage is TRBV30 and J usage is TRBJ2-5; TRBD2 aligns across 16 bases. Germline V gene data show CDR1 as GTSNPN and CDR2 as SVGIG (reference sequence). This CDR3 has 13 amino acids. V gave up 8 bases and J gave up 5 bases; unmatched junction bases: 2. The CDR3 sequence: CAEGLAGGETQYF. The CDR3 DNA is TGTGCCGAGGGACTAGCGGGAGGGGAGACCCAGTACTTC.

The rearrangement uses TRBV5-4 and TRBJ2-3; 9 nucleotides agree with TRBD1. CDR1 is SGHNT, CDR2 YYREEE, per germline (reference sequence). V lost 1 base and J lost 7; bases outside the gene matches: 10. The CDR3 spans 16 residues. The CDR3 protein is CASSLSVGQGTHTQYF. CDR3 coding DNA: TGTGCCAGCAGCTTGAGTGTGGGACAGGGTACGCATACGCAGTATTTT.

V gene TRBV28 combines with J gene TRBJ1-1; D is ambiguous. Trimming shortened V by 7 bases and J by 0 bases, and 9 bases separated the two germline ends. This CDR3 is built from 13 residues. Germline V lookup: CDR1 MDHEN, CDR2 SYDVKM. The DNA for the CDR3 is TGTGCCAGCAAACAGAATTTGAACACTGAAGCTTTCTTT. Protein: CASKQNLNTEAFF.

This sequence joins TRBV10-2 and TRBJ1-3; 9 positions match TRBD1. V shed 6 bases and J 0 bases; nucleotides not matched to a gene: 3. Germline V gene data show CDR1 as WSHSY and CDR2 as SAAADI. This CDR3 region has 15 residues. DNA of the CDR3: TGCGCCAGCAGCGACAGGGGGAGCTCTGGAAACACCATATATTTT. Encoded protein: CASSDRGSSGNTIYF.

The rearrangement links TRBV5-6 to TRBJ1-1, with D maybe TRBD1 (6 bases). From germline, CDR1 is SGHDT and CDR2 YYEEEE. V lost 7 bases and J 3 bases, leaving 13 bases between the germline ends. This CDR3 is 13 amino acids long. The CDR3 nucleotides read TGTGCCAGCCGGCCGGGGGGGCACACTGAAGCTTTCTTT. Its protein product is CASRPGGHTEAFF. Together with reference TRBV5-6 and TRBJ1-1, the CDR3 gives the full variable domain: DAGVTQSPTHLIKTRGQQVTLRCSPKSGHDTVSWYQQALGQGPQFIFQYYEEEERQRGNFPDRFSGHQFPNYSSELNVNALLLGDSALYLCASRPGGHTEAFFGQGTRLTVV.

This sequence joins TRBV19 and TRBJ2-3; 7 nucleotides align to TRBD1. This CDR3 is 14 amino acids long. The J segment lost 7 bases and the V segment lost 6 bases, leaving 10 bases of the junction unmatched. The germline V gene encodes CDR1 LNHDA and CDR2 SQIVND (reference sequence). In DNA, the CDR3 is TGTGCCAGTAGGCCTATGACAGGGCTAAATACGCAGTATTTT. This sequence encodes CASRPMTGLNTQYF. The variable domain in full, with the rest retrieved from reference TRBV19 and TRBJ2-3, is DGGITQSPKYLFRKEGQNVTLSCEQNLNHDAMYWYRQDPGQGLRLIYYSQIVNDFQKGDIAEGYSVSREKKESFPLTVTSAQKNPTAFYLCASRPMTGLNTQYFGPGTRLTVL.

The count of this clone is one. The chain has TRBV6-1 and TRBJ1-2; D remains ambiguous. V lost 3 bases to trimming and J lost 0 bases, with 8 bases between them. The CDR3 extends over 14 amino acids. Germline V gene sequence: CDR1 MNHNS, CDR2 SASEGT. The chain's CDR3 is CASSESGANYGYTF. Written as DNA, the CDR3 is TGTGCCAGCAGTGAGTCCGGAGCTAACTATGGCTACACCTTC.

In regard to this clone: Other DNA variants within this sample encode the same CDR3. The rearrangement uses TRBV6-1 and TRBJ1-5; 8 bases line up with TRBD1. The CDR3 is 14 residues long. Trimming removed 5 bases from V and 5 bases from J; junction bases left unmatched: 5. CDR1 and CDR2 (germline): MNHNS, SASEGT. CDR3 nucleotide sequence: TGTGCCAGCAGTCGCAGGGGGCGCGATCAGCCCCAGCATTTT. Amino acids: CASSRRGRDQPQHF.

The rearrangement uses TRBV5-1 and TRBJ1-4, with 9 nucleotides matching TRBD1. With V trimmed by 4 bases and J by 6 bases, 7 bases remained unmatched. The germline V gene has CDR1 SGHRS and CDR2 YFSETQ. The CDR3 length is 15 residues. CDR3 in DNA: TGCGCCAGCAGCCGAAACAGGGGGCAAGATGAAAAACTGTTTTTT. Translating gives CASSRNRGQDEKLFF.

Written as DNA, the CDR3 is TGTGCCTGGAGTGATTGGGGGCTTACGGGGACCGATGAGCAGTTCTTC. Translation: CAWSDWGLTGTDEQFF. The V call is TRBV30, the J call TRBJ2-1; weak D call: TRBD1 (6 bases). Trimming pared 1 base from V and 8 bases from J, leaving 21 bases between. CDR3 length: 16 residues. Germline V gives CDR1 GTSNPN, CDR2 SVGIG (reference sequence).

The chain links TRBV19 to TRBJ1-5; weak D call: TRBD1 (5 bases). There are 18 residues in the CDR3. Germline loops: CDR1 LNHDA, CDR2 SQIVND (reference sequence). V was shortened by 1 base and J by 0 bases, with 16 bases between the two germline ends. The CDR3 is CASSIVARVGYSNQPQHF. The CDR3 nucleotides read TGTGCCAGTAGTATAGTGGCCAGGGTGGGGTATAGCAATCAGCCCCAGCATTTT. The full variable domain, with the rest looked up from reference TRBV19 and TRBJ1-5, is DGGITQSPKYLFRKEGQNVTLSCEQNLNHDAMYWYRQDPGQGLRLIYYSQIVNDFQKGDIAEGYSVSREKKESFPLTVTSAQKNPTAFYLCASSIVARVGYSNQPQHFGDGTRLSIL.

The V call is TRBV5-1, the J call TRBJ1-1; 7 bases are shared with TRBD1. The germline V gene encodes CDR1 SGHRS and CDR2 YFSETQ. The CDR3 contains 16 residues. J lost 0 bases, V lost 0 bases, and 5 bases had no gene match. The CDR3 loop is CASSLDAGQLNTEAFF. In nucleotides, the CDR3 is TGCGCCAGCAGCTTGGACGCGGGACAGCTGAACACTGAAGCTTTCTTT.

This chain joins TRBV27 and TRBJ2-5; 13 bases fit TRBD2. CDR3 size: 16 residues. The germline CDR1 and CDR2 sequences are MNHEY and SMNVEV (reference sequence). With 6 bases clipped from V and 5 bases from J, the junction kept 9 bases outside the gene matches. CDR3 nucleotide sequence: TGTGCCAGCAGCGGACTAGCGGGGGTCTCAGGGGAGACCCAGTACTTC. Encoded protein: CASSGLAGVSGETQYF.

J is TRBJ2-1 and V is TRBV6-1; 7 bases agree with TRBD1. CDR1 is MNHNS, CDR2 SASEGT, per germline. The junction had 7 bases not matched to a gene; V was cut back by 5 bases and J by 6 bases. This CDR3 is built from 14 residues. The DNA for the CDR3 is TGTGCCAGCAGTCGGGACAGTCTCCTCAATGAGCAGTTCTTC. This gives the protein CASSRDSLLNEQFF.

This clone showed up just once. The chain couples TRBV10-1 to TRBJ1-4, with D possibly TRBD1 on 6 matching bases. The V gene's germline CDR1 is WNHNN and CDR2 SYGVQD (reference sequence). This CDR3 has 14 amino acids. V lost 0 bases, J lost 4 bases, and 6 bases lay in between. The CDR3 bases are TGCGCCAGCAGTGAGTCGGACAGTAATGAAAAACTGTTTTTT. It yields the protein CASSESDSNEKLFF.

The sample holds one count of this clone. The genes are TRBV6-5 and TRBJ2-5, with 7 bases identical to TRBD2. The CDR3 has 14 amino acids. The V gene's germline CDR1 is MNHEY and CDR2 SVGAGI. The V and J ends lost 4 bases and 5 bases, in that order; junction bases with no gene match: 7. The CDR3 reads CASSWAPRGETQYF. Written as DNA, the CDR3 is TGTGCCAGCAGTTGGGCTCCGCGGGGGGAGACCCAGTACTTC.

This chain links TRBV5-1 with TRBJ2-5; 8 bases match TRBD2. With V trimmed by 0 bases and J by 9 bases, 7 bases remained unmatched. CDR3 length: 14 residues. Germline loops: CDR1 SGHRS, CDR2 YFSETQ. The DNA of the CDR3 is TGCGCCAGCAGCTTGGGGTCGGGGGGGGAGCCCCAGTACTTC. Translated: CASSLGSGGEPQYF.

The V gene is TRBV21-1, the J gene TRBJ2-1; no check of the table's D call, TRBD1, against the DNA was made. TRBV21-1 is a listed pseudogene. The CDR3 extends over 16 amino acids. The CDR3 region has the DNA TGTGCCAGCAGCAAAGGCTGGGACAAGAGCGACAATGAGCAGTTCTTC. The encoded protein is CASSKGWDKSDNEQFF.

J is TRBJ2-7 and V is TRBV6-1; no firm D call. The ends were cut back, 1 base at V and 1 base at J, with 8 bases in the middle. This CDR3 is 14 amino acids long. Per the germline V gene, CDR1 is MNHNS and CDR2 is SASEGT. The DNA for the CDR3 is TGTGCCAGCAGTGAAGTCGGAGATTCCTACGAGCAGTACTTC. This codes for CASSEVGDSYEQYF.